This T cell receptor (beta chain) was sequenced during a study of CD8 T cells in ankylosing spondylitis. Whole-study results and caveats: Prior work had noted some motif variants in reactive arthritis blood and synovial fluid. In ankylosing spondylitis blood, a motif of seven to nine highly homologous TCR beta variants appeared characteristic. A CD8+ phenotype characterized the disease-linked clones, which were relatively rare in peripheral blood.

This CDR3 region has 16 residues. The ends lost 6 bases at V and 3 bases at J; junction bases unmatched: 6. This clonotype showed up just a few times. Its antigen is still unknown. MiXCR, run by TCRdb on the 5' RACE reads, gives a single entry per CDR3 protein. The table has approximately 500,000 distinct CDR3 sequences, over 9.5% seen once. Sequenced: blood, either unsorted or a sorted T cell fraction (not recorded which). The source is a male donor with ankylosing spondylitis. This sequence joins TRBV12-3 or TRBV12-4 and TRBJ2-3; 13 bases line up with TRBD2. The CDR3 here is CASRPGTSGITDTQYF. For the CDR3, the DNA is TGTGCCAGCAGGCCAGGGACTAGCGGGATTACAGATACGCAGTATTTT.